These 32 T cell receptor beta chains share one sample of origin, sequenced in a study of blood T cell repertoires in COVID-19. Measured with immunoSEQ multiplex PCR; TCRdb has only the in-frame clones, and not every one. The table has about 160,000 clones, around 87% seen once; the top ten hold over 3.5%. Material for sequencing was peripheral blood. The origin of the receptors is a woman in her fifties or sixties with active or convalescent COVID-19.

The chain joins TRBV5-1 to TRBJ1-1; 8 bases agree with TRBD1. CDR1 is SGHRS, CDR2 YFSETQ, per germline. V was clipped by 0 bases and J by 4 bases; unmatched bases: 8. This CDR3 contains 16 residues. The CDR3 DNA reads as TGCGCCAGCAGCTTGGGGACAGGGACCCTGGGCACTGAAGCTTTCTTT. It encodes CASSLGTGTLGTEAFF.

The chain has TRBV5-1 and TRBJ1-1; TRBD1 aligns across 7 bases. Germline trimming cut 5 bases from V and 4 bases from J; bases unmatched to any gene: 8. Germline V gene lookup returns CDR1 SGHRS and CDR2 YFSETQ. The CDR3 consists of 14 residues. In nucleotides, the CDR3 is TGCGCCAGCAGTTCAACAGGGGCCCGCACTGAAGCTTTCTTT. It is translated as CASSSTGARTEAFF.

J is TRBJ1-2 and V is TRBV6-5, with a tentative D call TRBD1 (5 bases). V lost 0 bases and J lost 4, with 6 bases in between. The germline gives CDR1 MNHEY, CDR2 SVGAGI. The CDR3 covers 13 residues. Written as DNA, the CDR3 is TGTGCCAGCAGTTACTCGGACATCTATGGCTACACCTTC. Its protein product is CASSYSDIYGYTF.

The rearrangement links TRBV16 to TRBJ2-1; TRBD2 matches 7 bases. V shed 1 base and J 1 base; nucleotides not matched to a gene: 4. Germline V CDR1 and CDR2: KGHSY, FQNENV. The CDR3 is 16 amino acids. CDR3: CASSQFPSGSYNEQFF. The CDR3 DNA reads TGTGCCAGCAGCCAATTTCCTAGCGGTTCCTACAATGAGCAGTTCTTC.

The chain links TRBV19 to TRBJ1-6, with a possible D match to TRBD1 (5 bases). Germline assignment: CDR1 LNHDA and CDR2 SQIVND (reference sequence). The CDR3 contains 14 residues. V lost 7 bases to trimming and J lost 5 bases, with 12 bases between them. CDR3 in DNA: TGTGCCAGTAACCCCGACAGAAATAATTCACCCCTCCACTTT. It is translated as CASNPDRNNSPLHF.

CDR3 nucleotides: TGCAGCGTTGAACCCGGGGCTGGGGCCAACGTCCTGACTTTC. Translation gives CSVEPGAGANVLTF. V and J are TRBV29-1 and TRBJ2-6, with D possibly TRBD2 on 5 matching bases. The CDR3 has 14 residues. Trimming stripped 2 bases from V and 2 bases from J, with 7 bases between. Germline-derived CDR1 and CDR2 are SQVTM and ANQGSEA.

The chain has TRBV19 and TRBJ1-3, with D maybe TRBD1 (5 bases). Germline V gene lookup returns CDR1 LNHDA and CDR2 SQIVND (reference sequence). The V gene lost 0 bases and the J gene lost 0 bases, with 15 bases spanning the gap. The CDR3 spans 18 residues. CDR3 amino acids: CASSIEQLGVYSGNTIYF. CDR3 DNA: TGTGCCAGTAGTATAGAGCAATTAGGGGTCTACTCTGGAAACACCATATATTTT.

CDR3 sequence (DNA): TGTGCCAGCAGCTTAGGACTAGCGGGTTACGAGCAGTACTTC. The encoded protein is CASSLGLAGYEQYF. The chain recombines TRBV7-2 with TRBJ2-7, with TRBD2 matching over 10 bases. The CDR3 loop spans 14 amino acids. V shed 1 base and J 4 bases; nucleotides not matched to a gene: 1. In germline, CDR1 is SGHTA, CDR2 FQGNSA.

The V and J genes are TRBV6-1 and TRBJ1-2, with TRBD1 matching 10 bases. The CDR3 runs 15 residues. The V and J ends lost 2 bases and 4 bases, in that order; junction bases with no gene match: 4. Looked up from germline, CDR1 is MNHNS and CDR2 is SASEGT. CDR3 DNA: TGTGCCAGCAGTGAAATGGGACAGGGGATCTATGGCTACACCTTC. Encoded protein: CASSEMGQGIYGYTF.

The rearrangement links TRBV19 to TRBJ1-5; 9 positions match TRBD1. The V and J ends lost 5 bases and 0 bases, in that order; junction bases with no gene match: 8. CDR1 and CDR2 (germline): LNHDA, SQIVND (reference sequence). CDR3 size: 17 residues. CDR3 in DNA: TGTGCCAGTAGTTCCTCCGGGACAGGGATTAGCAATCAGCCCCAGCATTTT. Protein sequence: CASSSSGTGISNQPQHF.

This clone was counted a single time. The chain employs TRBV15 and TRBJ2-2; 7 nucleotides line up with TRBD2. Germline lookup yields CDR1 LNHNV and CDR2 YYDKDF (reference sequence). The V gene end was trimmed by 5 bases and the J gene end by 7 bases; junction bases not matched to a gene: 10. The CDR3 runs to 15 residues. Here the CDR3 reads CATSGSSGDDGELFF. CDR3 coding DNA: TGTGCCACCAGCGGCTCGAGCGGGGATGACGGGGAGCTGTTTTTT.

V gene TRBV12-3 or TRBV12-4 combines with J gene TRBJ1-2; TRBD1 is a possible D gene (6 bases). The CDR3 has 12 residues. The V end lost 6 bases, the J end lost 10 bases, and 15 bases lay between the germline ends. The CDR3 nucleotides are TGTGCCAGCAGGCGGACAGAGGGGTACTACACCTTC. Translation: CASRRTEGYYTF.

V usage is TRBV5-1 and J usage is TRBJ1-3; D perhaps matches TRBD1 (5 bases). There are 16 residues in the CDR3. Trimming took 4 bases from V and 4 from J, leaving 18 bases between them. Germline CDR1 SGHRS, CDR2 YFSETQ. The CDR3: CASSPGPGGKGNTIYF. CDR3 nucleotide sequence: TGCGCCAGCAGCCCGGGGCCAGGCGGGAAAGGAAACACCATATATTTT. The full variable domain, with the rest looked up from reference TRBV5-1 and TRBJ1-3, is KAGVTQTPRYLIKTRGQQVTLSCSPISGHRSVSWYQQTPGQGLQFLFEYFSETQRNKGNFPGRFSGRQFSNSRSEMNVSTLELGDSALYLCASSPGPGGKGNTIYFGEGSWLTVV.

This clone appeared a few times. This rearrangement joins TRBV6-5 to TRBJ2-2; possibly TRBD2 for D (6 bases). Per the germline V gene, CDR1 is MNHEY and CDR2 is SVGAGI. There are 15 residues in the CDR3. V was cut by 2 bases and J by 1 base, with 8 bases left in between. The CDR3 here is CASSYGGENTGELFF. The CDR3 DNA is TGTGCCAGCAGTTACGGAGGGGAGAACACCGGGGAGCTGTTTTTT.

A few counts support this clone. The rearrangement links TRBV18 to TRBJ1-2; unclear D gene. This CDR3 is 12 amino acids long. Germline V CDR1 and CDR2: KGHSH, LQKENI. Deletions cut 6 bases from V and 2 bases from J, with 7 bases between. The CDR3 spells CASSSENYGYTF. The CDR3 region has the DNA TGTGCCAGCTCGTCAGAAAACTATGGCTACACCTTC.

The chain employs TRBV6-2 or TRBV6-3 and TRBJ1-5, with D unclear. This CDR3 is built from 15 residues. CDR1 MNHEY and CDR2 SVGEGT come from the germline V gene. Deletions cut 2 bases from V and 3 bases from J, with 11 bases between. CDR3 residues: CASSYEIRVNQPQHF. DNA of the CDR3: TGTGCCAGCAGTTACGAAATTCGAGTCAATCAGCCCCAGCATTTT.

This sequence joins TRBV5-1 and TRBJ2-5, with 7 bases fitting TRBD2. The CDR3 contains 15 residues. With V trimmed by 1 base and J by 5 bases, 8 bases remained unmatched. Germline loops: CDR1 SGHRS, CDR2 YFSETQ. The CDR3 nucleotides are TGCGCCAGCAGCTTGTCCCAGGGAGGGGTTGAGACCCAGTACTTC. It yields the protein CASSLSQGGVETQYF.

The chain is built from TRBV7-8 and TRBJ1-5; no firm D call. The germline V gene has CDR1 SGHVS and CDR2 FQNEAQ. The CDR3 length is 14 residues. V lost 7 bases to trimming and J lost 5 bases, with 15 bases between them. In DNA form, the CDR3 reads TGTGCCAGCACTCCTGGGCAGGTTGATCAGCCCCAGCATTTT. Translation: CASTPGQVDQPQHF. The full variable domain, with the rest looked up from reference TRBV7-8 and TRBJ1-5, is GAGVSQSPRYKVAKRGQDVALRCDPISGHVSLFWYQQALGQGPEFLTYFQNEAQLDKSGLPSDRFFAERPEGSVSTLKIQRTQQEDSAVYLCASTPGQVDQPQHFGDGTRLSIL.

The chain recombines TRBV29-1 with TRBJ1-2; TRBD1 aligns across 9 bases. Germline V gives CDR1 SQVTM, CDR2 ANQGSEA. This CDR3 spans 11 amino acids. The J segment lost 5 bases and the V segment lost 7 bases, leaving 2 bases of the junction unmatched. CDR3 coding DNA: TGCAGCGACGGGACAGGGTATGGCTACACCTTC. Its protein product is CSDGTGYGYTF.

The chain couples TRBV5-1 to TRBJ2-1; 11 bases fit TRBD1. The CDR3 has 15 residues. Germline CDR1 reads SGHRS; CDR2 reads YFSETQ. V gave up 4 bases and J gave up 12 bases; unmatched junction bases: 12. The CDR3 DNA sequence: TGCGCCAGCAGCCCAATTGGACAGGGGGCAGTTGGGCAGTTCTTC. The encoded protein is CASSPIGQGAVGQFF. Drawing the rest from reference TRBV5-1 and TRBJ2-1, the complete variable domain is KAGVTQTPRYLIKTRGQQVTLSCSPISGHRSVSWYQQTPGQGLQFLFEYFSETQRNKGNFPGRFSGRQFSNSRSEMNVSTLELGDSALYLCASSPIGQGAVGQFFGPGTRLTVL.

The rearrangement joins TRBV10-3 to TRBJ1-6; tentatively, D is TRBD1 (5 bases). V lost 2 bases and J 0 bases, leaving 5 bases between the germline ends. This CDR3 has 15 residues. Per the germline V gene, CDR1 is ENHRY and CDR2 is SYGVKD. CDR3 protein: CAISEDSSYNSPLHF. CDR3 nucleotides: TGTGCCATCAGTGAGGACAGCTCCTATAATTCACCCCTCCACTTT.

The chain recombines TRBV14 with TRBJ1-3; D ambiguous. The V end was cut by 0 bases, the J end by 2 bases, with 8 bases between. CDR1 and CDR2 from the germline V gene are SGHDN and FVKESK. This CDR3 has 15 amino acids. The CDR3 DNA reads TGTGCCAGCAGCCAAGACCCCGACACTGGAAACACCATATATTTT. It yields the protein CASSQDPDTGNTIYF.

V and J are TRBV5-1 and TRBJ1-5, with TRBD1 matching over 10 bases. The V and J ends lost 1 base and 5 bases, in that order; junction bases with no gene match: 3. The germline gives CDR1 SGHRS, CDR2 YFSETQ. The CDR3 spans 15 residues. CDR3 DNA: TGCGCCAGCAGCTTGACGACAGGGGGCGATCAGCCCCAGCATTTT. Translation: CASSLTTGGDQPQHF.

With regard to this clone: Different DNA sequences within this sample yield the same CDR3. The CDR3 DNA is TGTGCCAGCAGCTTAGTCCAGGGCTATGGCTACACCTTC. It yields the protein CASSLVQGYGYTF. The chain has TRBV7-8 and TRBJ1-2; maybe TRBD1 (5 bases). V lost 1 base and J lost 4, with 7 bases in between. This CDR3 has 13 amino acids. Germline CDR1 SGHVS, CDR2 FQNEAQ.

The chain uses TRBV7-9 and TRBJ2-5; 8 bases are shared with TRBD1. Per germline, CDR1 SEHNR and CDR2 FQNEAQ (reference sequence). J gave up 5 bases and V 4 bases, and 9 bases lay outside the gene matches. This CDR3 is built from 15 residues. This chain's CDR3 is CASSSGQAGRETQYF. The CDR3, as DNA: TGTGCCAGCAGCTCGGGACAGGCGGGAAGGGAGACCCAGTACTTC.

The chain is built from TRBV7-9 and TRBJ1-2; 9 positions agree with TRBD1. Germline V gene data show CDR1 as SEHNR and CDR2 as FQNEAQ (reference sequence). J gave up 3 bases and V 5 bases, and 4 bases lay outside the gene matches. CDR3 length equals 14 residues. Written as DNA, the CDR3 is TGTGCCAGCAGCATGGGACAGGGAGACTATGGCTACACCTTC. Translating gives CASSMGQGDYGYTF.

The chain joins TRBV6-2 or TRBV6-3 to TRBJ1-2; 7 bases fit TRBD1. The CDR3 is made up of 14 amino acids. Trimming cost V 0 bases and J 8 bases; bases outside gene matches: 6. Germline lookup yields CDR1 MNHEY and CDR2 SVGEGT. DNA of the CDR3: TGTGCCAGCAGTTACTCGGGGCAGGGGGACGGCTACACCTTC. Its protein is CASSYSGQGDGYTF.

The sample holds one count of this clone. The J gene is TRBJ1-1, the V gene TRBV6-6; no definite D call. The V end was cut by 0 bases, the J end by 1 base, with 6 bases between. The CDR3 is 14 residues long. Germline CDR1 reads MNHNY; CDR2 reads SVGAGI (reference sequence). CDR3 sequence: CASSYSRENTEAFF. In DNA form, the CDR3 reads TGTGCCAGCAGTTACTCGAGGGAGAACACTGAAGCTTTCTTT.

The genes are TRBV7-9 and TRBJ2-7; 7 nucleotides line up with TRBD1. This CDR3 comprises 14 residues. V was clipped by 0 bases and J by 3 bases; unmatched bases: 2. Per the germline V gene, CDR1 is SEHNR and CDR2 is FQNEAQ (reference sequence). The CDR3 reads CASSLARDSYEQYF. In DNA, the CDR3 is TGTGCCAGCAGCTTAGCCAGGGACAGCTACGAGCAGTACTTC.

This clone was seen a single time. DNA for the CDR3: TGTGCCAGCAGCTTAGCGGACAGGGGGCCTGACTATGGCTACACCTTC. Its protein product is CASSLADRGPDYGYTF. V gene TRBV7-8 combines with J gene TRBJ1-2, with 11 bases aligning to TRBD1. CDR3 length: 16 amino acids. Trimming at V came to 0 bases and at J to 3 bases, leaving 3 bases not matched to a gene. Germline-derived CDR1 and CDR2 are SGHVS and FQNEAQ.

The V and J genes are TRBV19 and TRBJ1-5; TRBD1 is a possible D gene (6 bases). CDR3 length equals 13 residues. Trimming removed 8 bases at V and 1 base at J, with 9 bases between. CDR1 and CDR2 (germline): LNHDA, SQIVND (reference sequence). For the CDR3, the DNA is TGTGCCAGTGCAGGGGCGAGCAATCAGCCCCAGCATTTT. Translating gives CASAGASNQPQHF.

The chain is built from TRBV30 and TRBJ1-6, with D perhaps TRBD1 (5 bases). CDR3 size: 15 residues. Trimming left V 0 bases short and J 3 bases short, with 9 bases between. Germline CDR1 GTSNPN, CDR2 SVGIG (reference sequence). CDR3 loop: CAWSVQEGYNSPLHF. CDR3 bases: TGTGCCTGGAGTGTACAGGAGGGCTATAATTCACCCCTCCACTTT.